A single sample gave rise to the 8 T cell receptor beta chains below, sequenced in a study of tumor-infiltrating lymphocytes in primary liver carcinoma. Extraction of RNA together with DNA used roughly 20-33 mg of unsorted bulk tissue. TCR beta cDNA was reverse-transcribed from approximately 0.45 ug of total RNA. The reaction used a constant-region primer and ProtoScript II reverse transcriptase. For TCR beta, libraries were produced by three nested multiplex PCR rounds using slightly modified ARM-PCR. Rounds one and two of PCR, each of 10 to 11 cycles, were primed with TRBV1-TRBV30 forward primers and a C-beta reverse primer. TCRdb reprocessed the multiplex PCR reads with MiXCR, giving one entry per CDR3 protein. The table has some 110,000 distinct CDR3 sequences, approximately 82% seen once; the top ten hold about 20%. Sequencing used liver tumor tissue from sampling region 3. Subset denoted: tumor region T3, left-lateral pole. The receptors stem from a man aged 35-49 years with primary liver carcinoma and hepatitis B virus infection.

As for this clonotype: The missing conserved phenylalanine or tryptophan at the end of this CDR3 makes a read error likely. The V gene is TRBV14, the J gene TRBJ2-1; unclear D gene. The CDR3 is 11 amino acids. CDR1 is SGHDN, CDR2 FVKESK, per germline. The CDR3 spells CASSQGGEQFY. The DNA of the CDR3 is TGTGCTAGCAGCCAAGGTGGGGAGCAGTTCTAC.

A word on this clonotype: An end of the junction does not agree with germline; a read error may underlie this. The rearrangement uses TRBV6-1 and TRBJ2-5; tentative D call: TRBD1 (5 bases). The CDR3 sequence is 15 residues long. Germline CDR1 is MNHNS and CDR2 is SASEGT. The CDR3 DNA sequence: TGTGTCAGCAGTTTCCAGATAGGGGATATGGAGACCCAGTATTTC. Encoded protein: CVSSFQIGDMETQYF.

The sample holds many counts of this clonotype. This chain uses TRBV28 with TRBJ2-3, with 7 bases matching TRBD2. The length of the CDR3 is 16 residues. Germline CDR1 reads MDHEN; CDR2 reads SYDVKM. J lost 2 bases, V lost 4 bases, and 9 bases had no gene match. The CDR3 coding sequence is TGTGCCAGCAGTTCTGGGCGGCGGGGGATCACAGATACGCAGTATTTT. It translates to CASSSGRRGITDTQYF.

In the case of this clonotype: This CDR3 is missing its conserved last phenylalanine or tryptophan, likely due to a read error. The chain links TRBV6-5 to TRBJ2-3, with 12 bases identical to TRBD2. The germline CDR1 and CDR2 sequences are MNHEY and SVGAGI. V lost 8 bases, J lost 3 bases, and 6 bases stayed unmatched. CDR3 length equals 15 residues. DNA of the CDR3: TGTGCCAGCGGCCCAGGACTAGCGGGAACAGATACGCAGTATTCT. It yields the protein CASGPGLAGTDTQYS.

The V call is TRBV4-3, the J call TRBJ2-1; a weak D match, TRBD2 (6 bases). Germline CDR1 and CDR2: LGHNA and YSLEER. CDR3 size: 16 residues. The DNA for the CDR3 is TGCACAAGCAGCCAAGATAGGAGCGGGTTCCACAATGAGCAGTTCTTC. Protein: CTSSQDRSGFHNEQFF.

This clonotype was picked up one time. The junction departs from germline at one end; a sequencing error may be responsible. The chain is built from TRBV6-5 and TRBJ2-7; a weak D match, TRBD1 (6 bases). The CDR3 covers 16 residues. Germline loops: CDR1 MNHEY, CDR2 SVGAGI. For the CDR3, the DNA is TGTGCCAGTAGTTACGGAGGCAGGGGACATACCTACGAACGGTACTTC. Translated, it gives CASSYGGRGHTYERYF.

The CDR3 loop reads CASSQDKSGFHNEQFF. Written as DNA, the CDR3 is TGCGCCAGCAGCCAAGATAAAAGCGGGTTTCATAATGAGCAGTTCTTC. The chain joins TRBV4-3 to TRBJ2-1; TRBD2 is a possible D gene (6 bases). The ends were cut back, 0 bases at V and 7 bases at J, with 16 bases in the middle. CDR3 length equals 16 residues. Germline V CDR1 and CDR2: LGHNA, YSLEER.

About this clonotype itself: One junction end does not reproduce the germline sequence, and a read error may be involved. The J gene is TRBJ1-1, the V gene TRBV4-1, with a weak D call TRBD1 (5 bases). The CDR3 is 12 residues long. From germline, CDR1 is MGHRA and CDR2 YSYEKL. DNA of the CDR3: TGTGCCAGCAGCCAACTTGATTCTGGGGGTATCTTT. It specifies CASSQLDSGGIF.